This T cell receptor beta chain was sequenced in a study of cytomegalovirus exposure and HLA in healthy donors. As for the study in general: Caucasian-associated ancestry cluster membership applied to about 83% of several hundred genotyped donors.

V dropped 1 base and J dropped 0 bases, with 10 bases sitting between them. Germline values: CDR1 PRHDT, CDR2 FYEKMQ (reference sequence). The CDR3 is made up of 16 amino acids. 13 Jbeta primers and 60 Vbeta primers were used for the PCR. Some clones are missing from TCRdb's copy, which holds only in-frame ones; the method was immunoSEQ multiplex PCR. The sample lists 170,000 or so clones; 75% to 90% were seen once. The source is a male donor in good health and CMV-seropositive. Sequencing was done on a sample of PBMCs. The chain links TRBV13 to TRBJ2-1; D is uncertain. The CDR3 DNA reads TGTGCCAGCAGCTTAGACCACTCGAGCTCCTACAATGAGCAGTTCTTC. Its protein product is CASSLDHSSSYNEQFF.